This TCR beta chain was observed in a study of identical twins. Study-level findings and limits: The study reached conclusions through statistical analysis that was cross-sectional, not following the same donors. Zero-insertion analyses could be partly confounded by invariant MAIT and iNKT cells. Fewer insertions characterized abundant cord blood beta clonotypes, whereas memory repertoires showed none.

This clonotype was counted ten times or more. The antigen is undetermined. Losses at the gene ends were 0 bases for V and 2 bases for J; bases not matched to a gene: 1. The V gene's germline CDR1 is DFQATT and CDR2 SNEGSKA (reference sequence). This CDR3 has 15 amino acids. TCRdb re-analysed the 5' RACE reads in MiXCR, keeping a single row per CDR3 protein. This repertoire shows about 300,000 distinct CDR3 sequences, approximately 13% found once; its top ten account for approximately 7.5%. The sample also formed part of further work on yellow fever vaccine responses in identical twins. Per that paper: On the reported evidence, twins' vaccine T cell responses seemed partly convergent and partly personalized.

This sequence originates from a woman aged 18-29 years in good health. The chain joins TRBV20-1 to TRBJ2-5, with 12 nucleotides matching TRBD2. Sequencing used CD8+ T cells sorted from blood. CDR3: CSARDLAGGQETQYF. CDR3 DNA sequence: TGCAGTGCTAGAGACCTAGCGGGGGGGCAAGAGACCCAGTACTTC.